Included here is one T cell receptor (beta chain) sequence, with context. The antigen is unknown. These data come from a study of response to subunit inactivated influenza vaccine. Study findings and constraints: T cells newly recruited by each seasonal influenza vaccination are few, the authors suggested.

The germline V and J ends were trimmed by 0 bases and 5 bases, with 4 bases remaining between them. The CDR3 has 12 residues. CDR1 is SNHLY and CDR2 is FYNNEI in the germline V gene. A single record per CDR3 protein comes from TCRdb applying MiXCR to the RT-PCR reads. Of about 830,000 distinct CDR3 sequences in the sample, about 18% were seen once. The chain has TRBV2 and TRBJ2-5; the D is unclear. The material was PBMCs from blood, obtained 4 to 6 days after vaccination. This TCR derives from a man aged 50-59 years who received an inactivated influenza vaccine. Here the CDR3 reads CASSEAWETQYF. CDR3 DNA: TGTGCCAGCAGTGAAGCCTGGGAGACCCAGTACTTC.